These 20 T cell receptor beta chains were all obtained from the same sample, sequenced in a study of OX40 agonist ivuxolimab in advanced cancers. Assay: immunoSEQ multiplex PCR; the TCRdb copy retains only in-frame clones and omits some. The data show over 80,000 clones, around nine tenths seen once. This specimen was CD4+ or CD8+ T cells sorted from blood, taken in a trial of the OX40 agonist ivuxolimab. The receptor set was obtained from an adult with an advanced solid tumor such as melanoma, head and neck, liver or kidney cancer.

The CDR3 sequence: CASSVGQLVYEQYF. CDR3 nucleotides: TGTGCCAGCAGCGTGGGACAGTTAGTCTACGAGCAGTACTTC. V usage is TRBV11-2 and J usage is TRBJ2-7, with 7 bases identical to TRBD1. The length of the CDR3 is 14 residues. Germline V gene data show CDR1 as SGHAT and CDR2 as FQNNGV. The J segment lost 3 bases and the V segment lost 5 bases, leaving 7 bases of the junction unmatched.

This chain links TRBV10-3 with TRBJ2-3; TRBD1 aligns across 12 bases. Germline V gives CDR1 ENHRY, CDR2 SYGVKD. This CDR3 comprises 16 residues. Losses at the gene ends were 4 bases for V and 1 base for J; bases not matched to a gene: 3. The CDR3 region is CAISAGTGGGTDTQYF. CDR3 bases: TGTGCCATCAGTGCCGGGACAGGGGGCGGCACAGATACGCAGTATTTT.

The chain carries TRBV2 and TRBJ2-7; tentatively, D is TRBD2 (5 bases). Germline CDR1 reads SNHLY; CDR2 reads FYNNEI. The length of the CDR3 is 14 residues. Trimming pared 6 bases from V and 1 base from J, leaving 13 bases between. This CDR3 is CASRQSGLSYEQYF. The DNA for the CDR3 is TGTGCCAGCAGGCAAAGTGGACTGTCCTACGAGCAGTACTTC.

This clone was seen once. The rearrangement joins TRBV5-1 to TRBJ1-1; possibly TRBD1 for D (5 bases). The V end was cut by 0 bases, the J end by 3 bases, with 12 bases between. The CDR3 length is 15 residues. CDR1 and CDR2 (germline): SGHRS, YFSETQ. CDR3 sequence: CASSLDGDFDTEAFF. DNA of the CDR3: TGCGCCAGCAGCTTGGACGGGGACTTTGACACTGAAGCTTTCTTT.

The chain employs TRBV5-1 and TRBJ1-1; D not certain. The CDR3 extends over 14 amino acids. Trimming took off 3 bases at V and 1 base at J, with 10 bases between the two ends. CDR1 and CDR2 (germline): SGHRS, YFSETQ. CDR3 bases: TGCGCCAGCAGCTGGTCCCAGGAGAACACTGAAGCTTTCTTT. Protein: CASSWSQENTEAFF.

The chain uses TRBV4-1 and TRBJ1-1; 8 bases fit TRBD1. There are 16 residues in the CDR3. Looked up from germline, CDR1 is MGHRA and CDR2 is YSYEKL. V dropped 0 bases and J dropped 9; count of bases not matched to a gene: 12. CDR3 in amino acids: CASSQDGWDRRAKAFF. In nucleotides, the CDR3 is TGCGCCAGCAGCCAAGATGGGTGGGACAGGAGGGCGAAAGCTTTCTTT.

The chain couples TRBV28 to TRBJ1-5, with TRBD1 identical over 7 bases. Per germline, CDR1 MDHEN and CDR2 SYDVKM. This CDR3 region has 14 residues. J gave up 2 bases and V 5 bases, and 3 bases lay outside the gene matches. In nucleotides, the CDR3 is TGTGCCAGCAGTGCCGGACAGGGCAATCAGCCCCAGCATTTT. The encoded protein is CASSAGQGNQPQHF.

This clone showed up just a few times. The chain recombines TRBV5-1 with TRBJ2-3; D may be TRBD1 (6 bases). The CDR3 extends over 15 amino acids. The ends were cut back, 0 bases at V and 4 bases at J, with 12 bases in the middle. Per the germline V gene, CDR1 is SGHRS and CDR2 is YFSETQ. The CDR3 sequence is CASSLDRAIADTQYF. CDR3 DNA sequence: TGCGCCAGCAGCTTGGACAGGGCTATCGCAGATACGCAGTATTTT.

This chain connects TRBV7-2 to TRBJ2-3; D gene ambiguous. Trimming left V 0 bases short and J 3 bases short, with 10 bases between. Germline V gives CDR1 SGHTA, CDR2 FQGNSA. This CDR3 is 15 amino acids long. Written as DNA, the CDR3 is TGTGCCAGCAGCTTAGCAGGGCTCAGAACAGATACGCAGTATTTT. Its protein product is CASSLAGLRTDTQYF.

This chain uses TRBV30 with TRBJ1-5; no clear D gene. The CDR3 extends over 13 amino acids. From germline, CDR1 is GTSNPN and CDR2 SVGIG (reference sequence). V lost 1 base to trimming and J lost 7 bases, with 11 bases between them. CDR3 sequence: CAWSAALRQPQHF. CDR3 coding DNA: TGTGCCTGGAGTGCGGCGCTTCGGCAGCCCCAGCATTTT.

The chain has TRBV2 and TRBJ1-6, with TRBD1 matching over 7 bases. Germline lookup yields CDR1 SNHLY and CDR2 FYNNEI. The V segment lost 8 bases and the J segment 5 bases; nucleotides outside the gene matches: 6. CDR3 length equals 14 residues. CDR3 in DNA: TGTGCCAGCCACTGGGACAGCAATAATTCACCCCTCCACTTT. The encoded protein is CASHWDSNNSPLHF. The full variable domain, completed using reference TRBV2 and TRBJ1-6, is EPEVTQTPSHQVTQMGQEVILRCVPISNHLYFYWYRQILGQKVEFLVSFYNNEISEKSEIFDDQFSVERPDGSNFTLKIRSTKLEDSAMYFCASHWDSNNSPLHFGNGTRLTVT.

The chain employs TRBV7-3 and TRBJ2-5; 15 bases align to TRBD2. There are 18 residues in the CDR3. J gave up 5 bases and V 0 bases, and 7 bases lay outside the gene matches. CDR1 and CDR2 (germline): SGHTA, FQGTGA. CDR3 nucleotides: TGTGCCAGCAGCTTAACCCCCGGGACTAGCGGGAGGCGGGAGACCCAGTACTTC. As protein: CASSLTPGTSGRRETQYF.

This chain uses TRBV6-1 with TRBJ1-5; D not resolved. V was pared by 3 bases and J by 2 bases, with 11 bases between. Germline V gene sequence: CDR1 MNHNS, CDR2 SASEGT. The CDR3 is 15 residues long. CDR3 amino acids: CASSEIGRGNQPQHF. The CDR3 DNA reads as TGTGCCAGCAGTGAGATTGGGAGAGGCAATCAGCCCCAGCATTTT.

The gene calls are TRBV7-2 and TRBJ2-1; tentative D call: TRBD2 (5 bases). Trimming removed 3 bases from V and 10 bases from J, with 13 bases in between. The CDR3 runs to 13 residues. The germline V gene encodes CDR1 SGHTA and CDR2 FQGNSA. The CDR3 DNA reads TGTGCCAGCAGCTTTCTTCCCCAGCGGGAGCAGTTCTTC. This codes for CASSFLPQREQFF. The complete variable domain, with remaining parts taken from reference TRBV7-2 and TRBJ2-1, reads GAGVSQSPSNKVTEKGKDVELRCDPISGHTALYWYRQSLGQGLEFLIYFQGNSAPDKSGLPSDRFSAERTGGSVSTLTIQRTQQEDSAVYLCASSFLPQREQFFGPGTRLTVL.

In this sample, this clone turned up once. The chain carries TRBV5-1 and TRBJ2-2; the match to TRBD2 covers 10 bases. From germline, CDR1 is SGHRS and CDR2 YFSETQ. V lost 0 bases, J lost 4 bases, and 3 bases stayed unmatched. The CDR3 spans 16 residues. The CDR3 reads CASSLAVAGGTGELFF. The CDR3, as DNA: TGCGCCAGCAGCTTGGCCGTAGCGGGAGGCACCGGGGAGCTGTTTTTT.

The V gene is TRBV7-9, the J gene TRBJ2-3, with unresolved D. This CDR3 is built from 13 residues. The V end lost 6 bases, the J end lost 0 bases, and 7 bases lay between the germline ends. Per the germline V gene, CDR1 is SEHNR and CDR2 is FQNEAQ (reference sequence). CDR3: CASSSLSTDTQYF. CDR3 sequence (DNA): TGTGCCAGCAGTAGTCTTAGCACAGATACGCAGTATTTT.

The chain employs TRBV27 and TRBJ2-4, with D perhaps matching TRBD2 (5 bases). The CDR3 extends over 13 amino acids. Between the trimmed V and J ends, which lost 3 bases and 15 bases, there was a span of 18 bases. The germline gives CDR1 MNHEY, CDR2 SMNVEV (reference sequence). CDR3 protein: CASSLGVGSWWYF. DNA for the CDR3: TGTGCCAGCAGTTTGGGCGTAGGGAGTTGGTGGTACTTC.

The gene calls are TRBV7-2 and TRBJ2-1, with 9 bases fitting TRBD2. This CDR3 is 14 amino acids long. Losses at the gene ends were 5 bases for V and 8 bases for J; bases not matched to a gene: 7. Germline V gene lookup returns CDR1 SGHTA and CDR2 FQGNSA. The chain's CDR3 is CASSGGLAGDEQFF. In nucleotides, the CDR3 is TGTGCCAGCAGCGGGGGACTAGCTGGCGATGAGCAGTTCTTC.

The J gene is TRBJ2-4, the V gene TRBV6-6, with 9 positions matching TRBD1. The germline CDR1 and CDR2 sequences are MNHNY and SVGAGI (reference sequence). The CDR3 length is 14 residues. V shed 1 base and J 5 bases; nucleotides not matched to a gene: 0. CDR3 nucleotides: TGTGCCAGCAGTTACTGGGACAGGGAAAACATTCAGTACTTC. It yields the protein CASSYWDRENIQYF.

CDR3 nucleotides: TGCGCCAGCAGACGAGGACAGGGGGCAGACTATTCCCGCACAGATACGCAGTATTTT. Translation gives CASRRGQGADYSRTDTQYF. This chain links TRBV5-1 with TRBJ2-3; 11 bases are shared with TRBD1. CDR1 and CDR2 (germline): SGHRS, YFSETQ. V shed 5 bases, J shed 1 base, and the junction held 15 bases outside the gene matches. The CDR3 consists of 19 residues.